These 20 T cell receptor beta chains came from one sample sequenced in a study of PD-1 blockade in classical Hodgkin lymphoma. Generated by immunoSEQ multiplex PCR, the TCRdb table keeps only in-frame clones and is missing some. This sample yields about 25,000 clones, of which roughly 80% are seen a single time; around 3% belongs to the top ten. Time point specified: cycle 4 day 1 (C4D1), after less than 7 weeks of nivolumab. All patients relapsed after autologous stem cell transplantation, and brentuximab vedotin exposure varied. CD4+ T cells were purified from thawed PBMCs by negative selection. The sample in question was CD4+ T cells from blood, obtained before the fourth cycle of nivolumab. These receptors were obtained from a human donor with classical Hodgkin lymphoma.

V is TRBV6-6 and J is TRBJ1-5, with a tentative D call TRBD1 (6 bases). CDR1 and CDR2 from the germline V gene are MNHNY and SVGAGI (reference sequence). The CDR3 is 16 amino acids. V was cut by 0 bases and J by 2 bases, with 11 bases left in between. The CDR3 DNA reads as TGTGCCAGCAGTTACTCCCCAGGGGAGGGCAATCAGCCCCAGCATTTT. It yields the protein CASSYSPGEGNQPQHF.

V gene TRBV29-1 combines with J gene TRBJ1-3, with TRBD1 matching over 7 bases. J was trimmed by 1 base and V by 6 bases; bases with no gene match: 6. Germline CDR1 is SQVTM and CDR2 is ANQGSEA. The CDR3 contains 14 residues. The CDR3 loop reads CSVDSGGSGNTIYF. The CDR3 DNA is TGCAGCGTCGATTCAGGGGGATCTGGAAACACCATATATTTT.

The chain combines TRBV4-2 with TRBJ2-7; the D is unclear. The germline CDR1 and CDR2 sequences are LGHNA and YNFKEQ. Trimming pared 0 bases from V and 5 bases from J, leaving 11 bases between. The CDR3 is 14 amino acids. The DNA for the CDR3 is TGTGCCAGCAGCCAAGATATTGGCCTGAACGAGCAGTACTTC. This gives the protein CASSQDIGLNEQYF.

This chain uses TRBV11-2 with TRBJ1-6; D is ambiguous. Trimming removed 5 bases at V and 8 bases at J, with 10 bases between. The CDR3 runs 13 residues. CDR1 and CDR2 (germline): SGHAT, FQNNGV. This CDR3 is CASSPPPDSPLHF. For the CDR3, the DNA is TGTGCCAGCAGCCCCCCTCCGGATTCACCCCTCCACTTT.

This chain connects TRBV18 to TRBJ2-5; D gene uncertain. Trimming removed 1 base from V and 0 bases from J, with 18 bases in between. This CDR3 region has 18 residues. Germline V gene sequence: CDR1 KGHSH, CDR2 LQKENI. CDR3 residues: CASSPQPQLASYQETQYF. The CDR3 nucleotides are TGTGCCAGCTCACCACAACCCCAACTCGCGTCGTACCAAGAGACCCAGTACTTC. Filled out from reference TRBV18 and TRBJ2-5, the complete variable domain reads NAGVMQNPRHLVRRRGQEARLRCSPMKGHSHVYWYRQLPEEGLKFMVYLQKENIIDESGMPKERFSAEFPKEGPSILRIQQVVRGDSAAYFCASSPQPQLASYQETQYFGPGTRLLVL.

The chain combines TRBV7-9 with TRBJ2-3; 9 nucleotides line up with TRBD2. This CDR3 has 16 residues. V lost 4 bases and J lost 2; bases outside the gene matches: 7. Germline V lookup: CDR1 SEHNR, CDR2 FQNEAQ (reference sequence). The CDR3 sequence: CASSSPGLASTDTQYF. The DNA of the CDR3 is TGTGCCAGCAGCTCCCCGGGACTAGCATCCACAGATACGCAGTATTTT.

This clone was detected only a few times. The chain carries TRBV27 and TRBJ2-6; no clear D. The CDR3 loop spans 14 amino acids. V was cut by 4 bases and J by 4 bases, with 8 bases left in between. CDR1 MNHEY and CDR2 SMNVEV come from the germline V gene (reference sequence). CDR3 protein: CASSSSAGANVLTF. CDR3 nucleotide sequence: TGTGCCAGCAGTTCTAGTGCAGGGGCCAACGTCCTGACTTTC.

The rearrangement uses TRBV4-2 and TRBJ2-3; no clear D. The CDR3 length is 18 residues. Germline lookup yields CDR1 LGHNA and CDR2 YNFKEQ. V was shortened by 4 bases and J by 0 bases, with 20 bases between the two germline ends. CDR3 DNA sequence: TGTGCCAGCAGCCTACAAGCACCGACGGACGTTAGCACAGATACGCAGTATTTT. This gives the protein CASSLQAPTDVSTDTQYF.

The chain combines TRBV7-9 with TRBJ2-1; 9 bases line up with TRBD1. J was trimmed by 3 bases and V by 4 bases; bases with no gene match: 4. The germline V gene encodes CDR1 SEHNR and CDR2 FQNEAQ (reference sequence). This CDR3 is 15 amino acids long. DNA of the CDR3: TGTGCCAGCAGCTCAACAGGGGGCGTCTACAATGAGCAGTTCTTC. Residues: CASSSTGGVYNEQFF.

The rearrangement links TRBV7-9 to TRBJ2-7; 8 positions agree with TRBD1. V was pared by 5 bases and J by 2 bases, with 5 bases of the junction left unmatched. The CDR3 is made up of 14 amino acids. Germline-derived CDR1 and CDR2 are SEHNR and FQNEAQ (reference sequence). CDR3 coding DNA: TGTGCCAGCAGCCCCGGACAGGGCCCCTACGAGCAGTACTTC. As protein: CASSPGQGPYEQYF.

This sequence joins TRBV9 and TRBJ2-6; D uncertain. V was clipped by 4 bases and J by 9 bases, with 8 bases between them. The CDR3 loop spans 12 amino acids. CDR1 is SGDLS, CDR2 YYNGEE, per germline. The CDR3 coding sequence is TGTGCCAGCAGCCCCCCGGGCAACGTCCTGACTTTC. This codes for CASSPPGNVLTF.

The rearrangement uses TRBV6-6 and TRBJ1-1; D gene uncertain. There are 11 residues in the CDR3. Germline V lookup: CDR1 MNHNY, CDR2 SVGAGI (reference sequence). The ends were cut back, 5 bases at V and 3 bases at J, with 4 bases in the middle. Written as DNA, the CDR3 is TGTGCCAGCAGTCTCTACACTGAAGCTTTCTTT. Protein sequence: CASSLYTEAFF.

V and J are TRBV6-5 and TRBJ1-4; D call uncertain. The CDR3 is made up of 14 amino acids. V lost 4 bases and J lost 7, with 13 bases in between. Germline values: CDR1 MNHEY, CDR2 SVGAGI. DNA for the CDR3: TGTGCCAGCAGTTCCCTTCTGGGCCCTGAAAAACTGTTTTTT. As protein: CASSSLLGPEKLFF.

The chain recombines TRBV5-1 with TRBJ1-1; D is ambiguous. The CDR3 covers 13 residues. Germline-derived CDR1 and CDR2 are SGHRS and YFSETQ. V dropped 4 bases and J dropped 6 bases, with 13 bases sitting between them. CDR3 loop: CASSRSLEAEAFF. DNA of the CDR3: TGCGCCAGCAGCCGGTCCCTTGAGGCTGAAGCTTTCTTT.

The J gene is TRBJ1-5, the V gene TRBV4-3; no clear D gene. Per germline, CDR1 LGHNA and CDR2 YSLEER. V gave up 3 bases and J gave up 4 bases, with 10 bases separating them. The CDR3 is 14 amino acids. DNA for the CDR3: TGCGCCAGCAGCCAGAGCAACGCAAATCAGCCCCAGCATTTT. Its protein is CASSQSNANQPQHF.

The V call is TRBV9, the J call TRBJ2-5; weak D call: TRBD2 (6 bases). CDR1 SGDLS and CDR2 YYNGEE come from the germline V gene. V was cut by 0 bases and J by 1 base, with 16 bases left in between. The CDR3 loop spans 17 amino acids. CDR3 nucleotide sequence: TGTGCCAGCAGCGTAGCGGGTGGAACGGGGGTCCAAGAGACCCAGTACTTC. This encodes CASSVAGGTGVQETQYF.

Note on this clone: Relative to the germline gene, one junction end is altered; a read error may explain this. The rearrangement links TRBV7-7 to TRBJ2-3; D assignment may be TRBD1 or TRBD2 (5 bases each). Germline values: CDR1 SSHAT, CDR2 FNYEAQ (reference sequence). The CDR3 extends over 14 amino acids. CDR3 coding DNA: TGTGCTAGCAGCTTCGGGGCAAACACAGATACGCAGTATTTT. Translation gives CASSFGANTDTQYF. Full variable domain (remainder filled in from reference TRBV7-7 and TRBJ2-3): GAGVSQSPRYKVTKRGQDVTLRCDPISSHATLYWYQQALGQGPEFLTYFNYEAQPDKSGLPSDRFSAERPEGSISTLTIQRTEQRDSAMYRCASSFGANTDTQYFGPGTRLTVL.

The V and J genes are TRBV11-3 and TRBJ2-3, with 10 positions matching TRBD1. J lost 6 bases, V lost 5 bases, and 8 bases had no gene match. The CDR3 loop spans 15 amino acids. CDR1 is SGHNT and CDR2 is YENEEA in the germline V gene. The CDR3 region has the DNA TGTGCCAGCAGCCCAGGGACAGGGGCCCGGGATACGCAGTATTTT. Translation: CASSPGTGARDTQYF.

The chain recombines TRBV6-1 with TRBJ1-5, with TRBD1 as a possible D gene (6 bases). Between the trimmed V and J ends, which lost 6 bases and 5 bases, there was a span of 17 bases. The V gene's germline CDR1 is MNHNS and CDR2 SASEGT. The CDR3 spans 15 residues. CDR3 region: CASRGGAGGHQPQHF. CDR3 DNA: TGTGCCAGCAGAGGGGGGGCAGGAGGGCATCAGCCCCAGCATTTT.

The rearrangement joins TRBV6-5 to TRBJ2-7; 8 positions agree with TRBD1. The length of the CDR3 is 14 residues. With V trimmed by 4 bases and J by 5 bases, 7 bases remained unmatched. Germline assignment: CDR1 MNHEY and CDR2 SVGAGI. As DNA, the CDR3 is TGTGCCAGCAGTTTGCAGGGGGCGTCTGACGAGCAGTACTTC. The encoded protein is CASSLQGASDEQYF.